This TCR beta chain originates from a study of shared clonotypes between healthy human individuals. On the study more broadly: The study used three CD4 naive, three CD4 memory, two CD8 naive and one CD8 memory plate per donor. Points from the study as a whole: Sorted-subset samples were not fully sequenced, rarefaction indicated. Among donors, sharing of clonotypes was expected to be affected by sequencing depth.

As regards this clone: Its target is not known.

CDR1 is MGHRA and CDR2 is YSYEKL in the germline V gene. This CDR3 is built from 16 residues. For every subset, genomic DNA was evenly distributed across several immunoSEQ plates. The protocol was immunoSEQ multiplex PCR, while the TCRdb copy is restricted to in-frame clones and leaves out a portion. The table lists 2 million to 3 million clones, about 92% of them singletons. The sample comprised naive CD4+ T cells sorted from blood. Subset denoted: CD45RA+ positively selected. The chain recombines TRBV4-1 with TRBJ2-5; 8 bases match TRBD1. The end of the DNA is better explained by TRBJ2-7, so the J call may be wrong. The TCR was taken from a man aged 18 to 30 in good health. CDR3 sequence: CASSQEIQDRAGEQYF. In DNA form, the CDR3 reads TGCGCCAGCAGCCAAGAAATCCAGGACAGGGCGGGCGAGCAGTACTTC.